The 10 T cell receptor beta chains in this list originate from one sample, sequenced in a study of T cells after yellow fever vaccination. One entry per CDR3 protein results from TCRdb running MiXCR on the 5' RACE reads. The profile shows some 250,000 distinct CDR3 sequences, around 3.5% of them singletons. This specimen was PBMCs, taken 15 days after the yellow fever booster vaccination. All receptors derive from a man aged 18 to 30 who received the YFV17D yellow fever vaccine.

This clonotype was observed at least ten times. The V and J genes are TRBV12-3 or TRBV12-4 and TRBJ2-5; 7 bases match TRBD2. Losses at the gene ends were 4 bases for V and 3 bases for J; bases not matched to a gene: 5. The CDR3 has 14 amino acids. Here the CDR3 DNA reads TGTGCCAGCAGTTCCGGACTAGTTGAAGAGACCCAGTACTTC. This gives the protein CASSSGLVEETQYF.

This clonotype has ten or more counts. CDR3 loop: CSAIAPSGPQETQYF. CDR3 bases: TGCAGTGCTATTGCCCCGAGCGGACCGCAAGAGACCCAGTACTTC. The J gene is TRBJ2-5, the V gene TRBV20-1; a possible D gene is TRBD2 (5 bases). V lost 4 bases, J lost 2 bases, and 17 bases lay in between. CDR3 length equals 15 residues. CDR1 is DFQATT and CDR2 is SNEGSKA in the germline V gene (reference sequence).

At least ten counts were recorded for this clonotype. The chain joins TRBV4-3 to TRBJ1-5; a weak D match, TRBD1 (6 bases). V lost 3 bases to trimming and J lost 4 bases, with 10 bases between them. This CDR3 has 14 amino acids. The germline V gene has CDR1 LGHNA and CDR2 YSLEER. CDR3: CASSQKQGNQPQHF. In DNA form, the CDR3 reads TGCGCCAGCAGCCAGAAACAGGGAAATCAGCCCCAGCATTTT.

This clonotype was detected many times. The chain couples TRBV11-2 to TRBJ1-1, with a weak D call TRBD1 (5 bases). Trimming removed 0 bases at V and 11 bases at J, with 19 bases between. The CDR3 extends over 15 amino acids. Germline V gives CDR1 SGHAT, CDR2 FQNNGV. CDR3 sequence reads: CASSLDGWVERDAFF. Written as DNA, the CDR3 is TGTGCCAGCAGCTTAGATGGATGGGTGGAGAGGGACGCTTTCTTT.

This clonotype appeared many times. The rearrangement uses TRBV20-1 and TRBJ2-3; D is perhaps TRBD2 (7 bases). This CDR3 region has 14 residues. Germline CDR1 reads DFQATT; CDR2 reads SNEGSKA (reference sequence). V lost 7 bases to trimming and J lost 2 bases, with 16 bases between them. DNA of the CDR3: TGCAGTGGGCAGCGGGACACCTCCACAGATACGCAGTATTTT. It specifies CSGQRDTSTDTQYF.

This clonotype occurred many times. V gene TRBV6-4 combines with J gene TRBJ2-3; 14 bases map to TRBD2. The CDR3 has 15 amino acids. V lost 5 bases, J lost 4 bases, and 2 bases stayed unmatched. The V gene's germline CDR1 is MRHNA and CDR2 SNTAGT. The CDR3 bases are TGTGCCAGCAGTCGACTAGCGGGGGGGCCAGATACGCAGTATTTT. It specifies CASSRLAGGPDTQYF.

This clonotype was seen at least ten times. This chain uses TRBV4-3 with TRBJ2-3; TRBD2 matches at 12 bases. The trim removed 0 bases at V and 2 bases at J, leaving 6 bases unmatched. The CDR3 consists of 18 residues. Germline V CDR1 and CDR2: LGHNA, YSLEER. CDR3 in DNA: TGCGCCAGCAGCCAAGATATGACTAGCGGGGGACCCACAGATACGCAGTATTTT. This codes for CASSQDMTSGGPTDTQYF.

This clonotype has a count of ten or more. This chain links TRBV4-3 with TRBJ2-2; D gene uncertain. Germline assignment: CDR1 LGHNA and CDR2 YSLEER. This CDR3 is built from 15 residues. V dropped 1 base and J dropped 5 bases, with 11 bases sitting between them. CDR3 DNA: TGCGCCAGCAGCCAAGGGTTTCTGGATACCGGGGAGCTGTTTTTT. Protein product: CASSQGFLDTGELFF.

This clonotype was observed many times. V and J are TRBV5-5 and TRBJ2-1; D is ambiguous. CDR3 length: 15 amino acids. Germline V gives CDR1 SGHKS, CDR2 YYEKEE (reference sequence). The ends were cut back, 4 bases at V and 2 bases at J, with 13 bases in the middle. CDR3 bases: TGTGCCAGCAGCCAGGACGCCTCGGCCTACAATGAGCAGTTCTTC. Translation: CASSQDASAYNEQFF.

This clonotype was counted at least ten times. The chain uses TRBV5-1 and TRBJ2-1, with D unclear. Germline CDR1 reads SGHRS; CDR2 reads YFSETQ. The CDR3 runs 16 residues. V shed 4 bases and J shed 10 bases, with 24 bases lying between them. The CDR3 DNA sequence: TGCGCCAGCAGCCCATCGAACGTTGTCCAAACCGGGGAGCAGTTCTTC. Residues: CASSPSNVVQTGEQFF.